This is a list of T cell receptor beta chains from one sample in a study of technical replicates of blood from a handful of donors. Measured with immunoSEQ multiplex PCR; TCRdb has only the in-frame clones, and not every one. Seen here are about 59,000 clones, 93% observed once, and the top ten hold approximately 4%. Sequencing used PBMCs. The receptors derive from a human donor in good health. Some clones in this sample may be carry-over from other donors' samples. Both conserved end residues are trimmed from each CDR3. Expanded clones get a size class; other rows say once, few or many, or leave the size out.

clone_size j_call v_call cdr3_aa
. TRBJ2-7 TRBV6-5 ATGLSFSYEQY
. TRBJ1-3 TRBV10-3 AISDPGQGFSGNTIY
. TRBJ1-6 TRBV5-1 ASRYNGGSMNSPLH
few TRBJ1-4 TRBV5-1 ASHGDTTNEKLF
. TRBJ1-2 TRBV6-5 ASSYSTNYGYT
. TRBJ2-1 TRBV4-1 ASSQDRQASGERLQF
. TRBJ2-2 TRBV5-4 ASSPRRGEKTGELF
. TRBJ2-7 TRBV6-5 ASSYREEGYEQY
. TRBJ2-5 TRBV4-3 ASSQDASGRGTQY
. TRBJ1-2 TRBV5-5 ASSGGPGSNYGYT
. TRBJ2-3 TRBV7-8 ASSQGTSGTDTQY
once TRBJ1-1 TRBV5-8 ASSRRQGFNTEAF
once TRBJ2-7 TRBV10-3 AITQGRGAYEQY
. TRBJ1-6 TRBV7-3 ASSLTRTGVSPLH
few TRBJ1-2 TRBV7-9 ASSLINSPFNYGYT
. TRBJ2-7 TRBV19 ASSILGGGPYEQY
. TRBJ2-6 TRBV25-1 ASSEPGAGANVLT
. TRBJ1-1 TRBV5-6 ASSLVAANPEAF
. TRBJ1-2 TRBV5-4 ASSLMGAPLGGYT
. TRBJ2-7 TRBV7-9 ASSPAGGPYEQY
. TRBJ1-3 TRBV12-5 ASGVTQNTIY
. TRBJ1-2 TRBV5-6 ASSPGDSNYGYT
. TRBJ1-5 TRBV12-5 ASGLYRTGVQPQH
few TRBJ2-3 TRBV6-1 ASSADGGGTDTQY
once TRBJ1-1 TRBV10-3 AISPTVNTEAF
. TRBJ2-6 TRBV5-4 ASSLGRTGANVLT
. TRBJ2-2 TRBV5-1 ASSPKGQGARNTGELF
. TRBJ2-2 TRBV4-2 ASSPSAGNGELF
. TRBJ2-1 TRBV30 AWERTSGYNEQF